These 9 T cell receptor beta chains came from one sample sequenced in a study of blood T cell repertoires in COVID-19 (dated by TCRdb to 2019 to 2021). The receptor library was made with the immunoSEQ multiplex PCR assay. What TCRdb holds here is the immuneACCESS table cut down to in-frame rearrangements. Part of the clones is not present; checked against another copy, under half of the missing clones reflect an unresolved V gene, and the others are unexplained. This sample gives 450,000 to 500,000 clones in total; about nine tenths of them show up just once. Around 0.7% of the sample is in the top ten clones. Input material: PBMCs or T cells enriched from blood (not recorded which). These receptors all stem from a woman aged 18-29 years who had recovered from COVID-19.

V is TRBV19 and J is TRBJ2-7, with D possibly TRBD2 on 7 matching bases. CDR1 is LNHDA, CDR2 SQIVND, per germline (reference sequence). Trimming pared 5 bases from V and 0 bases from J, leaving 14 bases between. CDR3 length: 15 residues. DNA for the CDR3: TGTGCCAGTAGTTTGACGGGGGGCTTCTCCTACGAGCAGTACTTC. Protein: CASSLTGGFSYEQYF.

The chain links TRBV12-3 or TRBV12-4 to TRBJ1-5; D uncertain. Trimming removed 2 bases at V and 6 bases at J, with 5 bases between. This CDR3 has 12 amino acids. CDR3 sequence (DNA): TGTGCCAGCAGTTTATGGGCTCAGCCCCAGCATTTT. Protein: CASSLWAQPQHF.

Comment on this clone: In the same sample, other DNA sequences code for this CDR3. This chain connects TRBV5-1 to TRBJ2-7, with 8 bases fitting TRBD1. CDR1 is SGHRS, CDR2 YFSETQ, per germline. The CDR3 loop spans 13 amino acids. The V and J ends lost 0 bases and 4 bases, in that order; junction bases with no gene match: 0. This CDR3 reads CASSLDRGYEQYF. CDR3 DNA sequence: TGCGCCAGCAGCTTGGACAGGGGGTACGAGCAGTACTTC.

The chain's CDR3 is CASTVDFSYNEQFF. The CDR3 DNA follows: TGTGCCAGCACCGTGGACTTCTCCTACAATGAGCAGTTCTTC. The chain uses TRBV11-2 and TRBJ2-1; maybe TRBD2 (5 bases). The CDR3 loop spans 14 amino acids. Looked up from germline, CDR1 is SGHAT and CDR2 is FQNNGV. Trimming pared 7 bases from V and 0 bases from J, leaving 10 bases between.

The chain combines TRBV30 with TRBJ1-2, with 8 bases identical to TRBD1. CDR1 GTSNPN and CDR2 SVGIG come from the germline V gene (reference sequence). V was pared by 1 base and J by 7 bases, with 5 bases of the junction left unmatched. The CDR3 contains 13 residues. In DNA, the CDR3 is TGTGCCTGGAGTGGGACAGGGCACATTGGCTACACCTTC. It specifies CAWSGTGHIGYTF.

This chain uses TRBV6-2 or TRBV6-3 with TRBJ2-2; tentative D call: TRBD1 (5 bases). The CDR3 is 18 residues long. V gave up 0 bases and J gave up 1 base, with 15 bases separating them. Germline V gene lookup returns CDR1 MNHEY and CDR2 SVGEGT. The CDR3 sequence is CASSYSSLGALNTGELFF. CDR3 bases: TGTGCCAGCAGTTACTCGAGTTTAGGGGCCCTGAACACCGGGGAGCTGTTTTTT.

V and J are TRBV18 and TRBJ1-3, with TRBD1 identical over 7 bases. Germline V CDR1 and CDR2: KGHSH, LQKENI. The V segment lost 6 bases and the J segment 0 bases; nucleotides outside the gene matches: 14. The CDR3 spans 18 residues. The CDR3 here is CASSPSTGAIYSGNTIYF. CDR3 bases: TGTGCCAGCTCGCCTTCCACAGGGGCCATCTACTCTGGAAACACCATATATTTT.

The V and J genes are TRBV27 and TRBJ2-3; the D gene is possibly TRBD1 (6 bases). CDR1 and CDR2 from the germline V gene are MNHEY and SMNVEV (reference sequence). V dropped 6 bases and J dropped 0 bases, with 7 bases sitting between them. The CDR3 contains 13 residues. The CDR3 DNA reads as TGTGCCAGCAGACAGGGTAGCACAGATACGCAGTATTTT. It encodes CASRQGSTDTQYF.

V usage is TRBV12-5 and J usage is TRBJ2-3; D is uncertain. CDR3 length: 12 amino acids. From germline, CDR1 is LGHNT and CDR2 FRNRAP. V dropped 6 bases and J dropped 0 bases, with 4 bases sitting between them. This CDR3 is CASGTSTDTQYF. CDR3 in DNA: TGTGCTAGTGGGACTAGCACAGATACGCAGTATTTT.